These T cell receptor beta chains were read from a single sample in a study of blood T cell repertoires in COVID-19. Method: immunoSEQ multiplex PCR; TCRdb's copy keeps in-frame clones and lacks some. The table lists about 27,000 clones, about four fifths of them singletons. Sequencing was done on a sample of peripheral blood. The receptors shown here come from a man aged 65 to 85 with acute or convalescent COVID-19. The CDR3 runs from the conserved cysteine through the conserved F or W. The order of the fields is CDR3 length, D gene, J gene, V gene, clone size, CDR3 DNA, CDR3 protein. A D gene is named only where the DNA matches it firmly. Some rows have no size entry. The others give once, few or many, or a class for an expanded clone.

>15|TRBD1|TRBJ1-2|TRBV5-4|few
TGTGCCAGCAGCTCAGCCGGGACAGACTGGAGGGGCTACACCTTC
CASSSAGTDWRGYTF
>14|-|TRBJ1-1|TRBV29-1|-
TGCAGCGTTGGACTCAGGAGGGTGAACACTGAAGCTTTCTTT
CSVGLRRVNTEAFF
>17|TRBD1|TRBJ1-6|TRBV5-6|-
TGTGCCAGCAGCTTGGGGGCGACAGGGGGCAGCGGTTCACCCCTCCACTTT
CASSLGATGGSGSPLHF
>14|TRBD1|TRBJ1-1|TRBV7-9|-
TGTGCCAGCAGCTGGACAGGGGGGAACACTGAAGCTTTCTTT
CASSWTGGNTEAFF
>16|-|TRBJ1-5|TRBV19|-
TGTGCCAGTAGTATCCACGAAGCGGCGGGCGGTCAGCCCCAGCATTTT
CASSIHEAAGGQPQHF
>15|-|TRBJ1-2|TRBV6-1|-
TGTGCCAGCAGTGAAGCGCTCGGGGACTACTATGGCTACACCTTC
CASSEALGDYYGYTF
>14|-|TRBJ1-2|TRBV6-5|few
TGTGCCAGCAGCGGGACTTTCTCGGGATATGGCTACACCTTC
CASSGTFSGYGYTF
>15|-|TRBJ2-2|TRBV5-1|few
TGCGCCAGCAGCCTAGATTTCGGGAACACCGGGGAGCTGTTTTTT
CASSLDFGNTGELFF
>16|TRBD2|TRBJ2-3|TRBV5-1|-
TGCGCCAGCAGCTTGGAGGTAGCGGGAGTTCCAGATACGCAGTATTTT
CASSLEVAGVPDTQYF
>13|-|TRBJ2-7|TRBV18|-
TGTGCCAGCTCACCTGTGAGCTCCTACGAGCAGTACTTC
CASSPVSSYEQYF
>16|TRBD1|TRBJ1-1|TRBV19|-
TGTGCCAGTAGCCAGGACAGGGGGGGCAAGCACACTGAAGCTTTCTTT
CASSQDRGGKHTEAFF
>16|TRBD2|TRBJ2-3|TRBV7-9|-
TGTGCCAGCAACTTAGCGGGGGGGCTTGGCACAGATACGCAGTATTTT
CASNLAGGLGTDTQYF
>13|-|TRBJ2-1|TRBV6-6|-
TGTGCCAGCAGTTACAGTAGCTCCAATGAGCAGTTCTTC
CASSYSSSNEQFF
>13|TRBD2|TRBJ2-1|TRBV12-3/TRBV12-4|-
TGTGCCAGCAGTTCCCGACTAGCCCCCATGCTGTTCTTC
CASSSRLAPMLFF
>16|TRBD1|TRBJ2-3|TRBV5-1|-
TGCGCCAGCAGCCTTAACCCTACAGGGGAATCAGATACGCAGTATTTT
CASSLNPTGESDTQYF
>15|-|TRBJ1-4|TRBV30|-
TGTGCCTGGAGCTATGACAGTACCTCTAATGAAAAACTGTTTTTT
CAWSYDSTSNEKLFF
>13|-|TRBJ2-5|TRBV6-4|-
TGTGCCAGCAGCCTGACTGCGCAAGAGACCCAGTACTTC
CASSLTAQETQYF
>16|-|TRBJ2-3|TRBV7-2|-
TGTGCCAGCAGAGCGAACAGCGGGTCCGGCACAGATACGCAGTATTTT
CASRANSGSGTDTQYF
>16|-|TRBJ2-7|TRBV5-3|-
TGTGCCAGAAGCTTGGCTCCTACCAGGCCCTCCTACGAGCAGTACTTC
CARSLAPTRPSYEQYF
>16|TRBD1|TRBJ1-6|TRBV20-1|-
TGCAGTGCTAGTCCCGGGACAGGGCGTGTAGAGTCACCCCTCCACTTT
CSASPGTGRVESPLHF
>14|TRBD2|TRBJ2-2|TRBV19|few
TGTGCCAGCTCGGGACTAGCGGGAGTCGGGGAGCTGTTTTTT
CASSGLAGVGELFF
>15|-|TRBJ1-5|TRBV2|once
TGTGCCAGCAGGGGTCAGACGGCCGGGAATCAGCCCCAGCATTTT
CASRGQTAGNQPQHF
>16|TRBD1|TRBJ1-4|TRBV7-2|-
TGTGCCAGCAGTTCCGGGACAGGGGGAGGATATGAAAAACTGTTTTTT
CASSSGTGGGYEKLFF
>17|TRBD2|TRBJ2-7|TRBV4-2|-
TGTGCCAGCAGCCAAGATCGGGGGGTAGCGGACTCCTACGAGCAGTACTTC
CASSQDRGVADSYEQYF
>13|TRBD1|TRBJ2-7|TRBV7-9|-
TGTGCCAGCAGCTTAACCGGGACAGCCGAGCAGTACTTC
CASSLTGTAEQYF
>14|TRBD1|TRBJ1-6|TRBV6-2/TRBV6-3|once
TGTGCCAGCAGTTTGGGACAGGGGAATTCACCCCTCCACTTT
CASSLGQGNSPLHF
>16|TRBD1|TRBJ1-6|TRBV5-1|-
TGCGCCAGCAGCCAGACAGGGAGCTCCTATAATTCACCCCTCCACTTT
CASSQTGSSYNSPLHF
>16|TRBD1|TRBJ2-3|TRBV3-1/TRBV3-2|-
TGTGCCAGCAGCCCCGTAGGGGGCGCGCGAACAGATACGCAGTATTTT
CASSPVGGARTDTQYF
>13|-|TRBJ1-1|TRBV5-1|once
TGCGCCAGCCACGACACGTACCAGGCTGAAGCTTTCTTT
CASHDTYQAEAFF
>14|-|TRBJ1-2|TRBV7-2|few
TGTGCCAGCAGCTTAGATCAGTCCTACTATGGCTACACCTTC
CASSLDQSYYGYTF
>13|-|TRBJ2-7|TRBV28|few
TGTGCCACTGCCCGGACAGATTCTTACGAGCAGTACTTC
CATARTDSYEQYF
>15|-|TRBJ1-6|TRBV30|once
TGTGCCTGGAGTCTTGAGGTCTCCTATAATTCACCCCTCCACTTT
CAWSLEVSYNSPLHF
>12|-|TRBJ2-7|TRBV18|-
TGTGCCAGCTCACCCGAAAGGGGCGAGCAGTACTTC
CASSPERGEQYF
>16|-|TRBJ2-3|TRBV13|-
TGTGCCAGCAGCTTAGGCGAACGTGGGGGCGGAGATACGCAGTATTTT
CASSLGERGGGDTQYF
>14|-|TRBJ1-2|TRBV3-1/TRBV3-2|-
TGTGCCAGCAGCCAAGATCCAGGCTTCTATGGCTACACCTTC
CASSQDPGFYGYTF
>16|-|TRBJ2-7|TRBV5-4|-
TGTGCCAGCAGCTTAGGGGGGGCCATGAACCTCTACGAGCAGTACTTC
CASSLGGAMNLYEQYF
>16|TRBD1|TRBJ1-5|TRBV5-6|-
TGTGCCAGCAGCGAGACCGGGACAGGGTTAGGGCAGCCCCAGCATTTT
CASSETGTGLGQPQHF
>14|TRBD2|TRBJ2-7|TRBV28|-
TGTGCCAGCAGTTGGGGGAGGGCGACGTTCGAGCAGTACTTC
CASSWGRATFEQYF
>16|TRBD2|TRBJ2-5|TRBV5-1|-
TGCGCCAGCAGCTTGGATGGTAGCGGGGGTGGGGAGACCCAGTACTTC
CASSLDGSGGGETQYF
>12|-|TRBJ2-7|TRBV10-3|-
TGTGCCATCAGTGACGGGGGTTACGAGCAGTACTTC
CAISDGGYEQYF
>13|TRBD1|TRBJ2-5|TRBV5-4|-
TGTGCCAGCAGCGAGGGGACAGGGGAGACCCAGTACTTC
CASSEGTGETQYF
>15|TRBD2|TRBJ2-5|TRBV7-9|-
TGTGCCAGCACCCCAGGACTAGCGGGACAAGAGACCCAGTACTTC
CASTPGLAGQETQYF
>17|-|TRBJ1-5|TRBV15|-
TGTGCCACCAGCAGAGATTTTGTGGGGGCTCGGAATCAGCCCCAGCATTTT
CATSRDFVGARNQPQHF
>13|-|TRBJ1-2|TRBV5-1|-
TGCGCCAGCAGCTTGGTGGGAGGAGATGGCTACACCTTC
CASSLVGGDGYTF
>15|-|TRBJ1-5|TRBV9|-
TGTGCCAGCAGCGTTATAGGGGATAGCAATCAGCCCCAGCATTTT
CASSVIGDSNQPQHF
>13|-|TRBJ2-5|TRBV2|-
TGTGCCAGCAGTGGCTCCTGGAGTGAGACCCAGTACTTC
CASSGSWSETQYF
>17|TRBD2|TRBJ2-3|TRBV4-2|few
TGTGCCAGCAGCCAAAGAGGGGCTAGCGGCGACGAAGATACGCAGTATTTT
CASSQRGASGDEDTQYF
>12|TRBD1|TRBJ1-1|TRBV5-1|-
TGCGCCAGCAGCTTTCAGGGGGATGAAGCTTTCTTT
CASSFQGDEAFF
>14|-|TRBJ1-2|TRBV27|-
TGTGCCAGCAGTTTAACGTCCGCGGGGTATGGCTACACCTTC
CASSLTSAGYGYTF
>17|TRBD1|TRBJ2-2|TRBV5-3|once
TGTGCCAGAAGCTTGGAGGGGCATAGGGGGCTTCCCGGGGAGCTGTTTTTT
CARSLEGHRGLPGELFF
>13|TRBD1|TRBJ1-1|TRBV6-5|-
TGTGCCAGCTCAGACACAGGGGACACTGAAGCTTTCTTT
CASSDTGDTEAFF
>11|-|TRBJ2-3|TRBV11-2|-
TGTGCCAGCACCATCCAGGATACGCAGTATTTT
CASTIQDTQYF
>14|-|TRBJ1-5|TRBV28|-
TGTGCCAGCAGCTCGGGAATGTATGCGGAGCCCCAGCATTTT
CASSSGMYAEPQHF
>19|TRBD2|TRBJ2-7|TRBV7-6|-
TGTGCCAGCAGCTTCTTAGGGAGCGGGGGGATTACGGGTTCCTACGAGCAGTACTTC
CASSFLGSGGITGSYEQYF
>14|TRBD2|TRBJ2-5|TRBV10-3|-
TGTGCCACAGGGACTAGCGGGAGGGAAGAGACCCAGTACTTC
CATGTSGREETQYF
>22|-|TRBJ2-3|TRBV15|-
TGTGCCACCAGCAGAGGAGGTTTTGGAGGCCCGGGCCCCGGTGGCGGCACAGATACGCAGTATTTT
CATSRGGFGGPGPGGGTDTQYF